This TCR beta chain was observed in a study of monozygotic twins with inflammatory bowel disease. There are 13 residues in the CDR3. Looked up from germline, CDR1 is MNHEY and CDR2 is SVGEGT. TCRdb re-called the 5' RACE reads; every CDR3 protein appears as one record, without DNA. The sample includes about 110,000 distinct CDR3 sequences. This chain joins TRBV6-2 or TRBV6-3 and TRBJ1-5; TCRdb reports TRBD1, a call that lacks DNA to check it against. Material: blood. The clonotype was recovered from a human donor with ulcerative colitis or Crohn's disease, or a healthy co-twin of an affected twin (not recorded which). Here the CDR3 reads CASSKTLGGPQHF.